The 13 T cell receptor beta chains below all came from one sample that was sequenced in a study of T-cell reconstitution after alpha-beta-depleted transplantation in children. Unique molecular identifiers were incorporated when the TCRbeta library was constructed. From the PCR reads, TCRdb called clonotypes with MiXCR, one entry per CDR3 protein. Of around 440,000 distinct CDR3 sequences listed, 10% to 13% are singletons. Material: PBMCs, obtained before TCRalphabeta/CD19-depleted stem cell transplant. These TCRs come from a child under 10 years old with inherited bone marrow failure, due to receive a stem cell transplant.

The V gene is TRBV12-3 or TRBV12-4, the J gene TRBJ2-3; 10 bases are a match to TRBD2. The length of the CDR3 is 17 residues. DNA for the CDR3: TGTACCATCAGGCAGGCGGGACTAGCGAGGAACACAGATACGCAGTATTTT. It is translated as CTIRQAGLARNTDTQYF.

This clonotype was detected only a few times. The J gene is TRBJ1-1, the V gene TRBV20-1; D unclear. This CDR3 has 16 amino acids. From germline, CDR1 is DFQATT and CDR2 SNEGSKA (reference sequence). V lost 0 bases to trimming and J lost 3 bases, with 17 bases between them. For the CDR3, the DNA is TGCAGTGCTAGAGATAATACTCGCGGTGCGGACACTGAAGCTTTCTTT. Its translation: CSARDNTRGADTEAFF.

In this sample, this clonotype turned up many times. The chain employs TRBV12-3 or TRBV12-4 and TRBJ2-1, with 14 bases lining up with TRBD2. V was pared by 5 bases and J by 7 bases, with 7 bases of the junction left unmatched. This CDR3 contains 16 residues. CDR3 in amino acids: CASSPAGLAGVNEQFF. The CDR3 DNA reads as TGTGCCAGCAGTCCCGCGGGACTAGCGGGAGTAAATGAGCAGTTCTTC.

This chain joins TRBV25-1 and TRBJ2-7; TRBD1 agrees at 9 bases. The CDR3 has 13 residues. V trimming: 8 bases; J trimming: 3 bases; junction bases outside the gene matches: 5. Germline V gives CDR1 MGHDK, CDR2 SYGVNS. The CDR3 bases are TGTGCCAGCGGCCGGGACAGGGTCTACGAGCAGTACTTC. It specifies CASGRDRVYEQYF.

V and J are TRBV7-9 and TRBJ1-4; D call uncertain. The CDR3 has 13 residues. The V gene's germline CDR1 is SEHNR and CDR2 FQNEAQ (reference sequence). V lost 8 bases and J 7 bases, leaving 14 bases between the germline ends. CDR3 sequence reads: CASGTALTEKLFF. The CDR3 nucleotides are TGTGCCAGCGGAACGGCCCTGACTGAAAAACTGTTTTTT.

V is TRBV5-4 and J is TRBJ2-5; 8 bases map to TRBD2. The CDR3 runs to 14 residues. With V trimmed by 3 bases and J by 4 bases, 5 bases remained unmatched. From germline, CDR1 is SGHNT and CDR2 YYREEE (reference sequence). The CDR3 protein is CASSSGRGAETQYF. The CDR3 DNA reads TGTGCCAGCAGCTCCGGGAGGGGTGCAGAGACCCAGTACTTC.

This clonotype was seen a few times. The V and J genes are TRBV6-1 and TRBJ2-3, with TRBD1 matching over 8 bases. The CDR3 is 15 residues long. Germline V gene lookup returns CDR1 MNHNS and CDR2 SASEGT. V lost 5 bases and J lost 2; bases outside the gene matches: 6. CDR3 amino acids: CASSTGTGFTDTQYF. The CDR3 region has the DNA TGTGCCAGCAGTACCGGGACAGGCTTCACAGATACGCAGTATTTT.

The sample holds many counts of this clonotype. The genes are TRBV7-2 and TRBJ2-1, with 7 nucleotides matching TRBD2. This CDR3 is 14 amino acids long. Per germline, CDR1 SGHTA and CDR2 FQGNSA. Germline trimming cut 3 bases from V and 9 bases from J; bases unmatched to any gene: 8. The CDR3 region is CASSFGGSVVEQFF. The CDR3 nucleotides read TGTGCCAGCAGCTTCGGCGGGAGTGTCGTTGAGCAGTTCTTC.

Of note for this clonotype: This may stem from a read error, because a much larger clone lies one nucleotide away. The chain uses TRBV4-3 and TRBJ1-2; the D is unclear. This CDR3 region has 15 residues. CDR1 LGHNA and CDR2 YSLEER come from the germline V gene. The CDR3 DNA reads TGCGCCGGCAGCCAGTTCCGGGCTGGAAACTATGGCTACACCTTC. Protein sequence: CAGSQFRAGNYGYTF.

This clonotype has at least ten counts. The chain employs TRBV10-3 and TRBJ2-1; 10 nucleotides match TRBD1. With 6 bases clipped from V and 5 bases from J, the junction kept 4 bases outside the gene matches. The CDR3 covers 14 residues. Per germline, CDR1 ENHRY and CDR2 SYGVKD. Here the CDR3 reads CAIRRQGADNEQFF. The CDR3 region has the DNA TGTGCCATCAGGCGACAGGGGGCAGACAATGAGCAGTTCTTC.

This clonotype has at least ten counts. The V and J genes are TRBV7-2 and TRBJ2-7; 9 nucleotides line up with TRBD2. The CDR3 length is 14 residues. Losses at the gene ends were 4 bases for V and 2 bases for J; bases not matched to a gene: 3. Per germline, CDR1 SGHTA and CDR2 FQGNSA. The CDR3 nucleotides are TGTGCCAGCAGCTGGGGACTAGCCCCCTACGAGCAGTACTTC. It specifies CASSWGLAPYEQYF.

This chain links TRBV6-2 or TRBV6-3 with TRBJ2-4; maybe TRBD2 (6 bases). The germline V gene has CDR1 MNHEY and CDR2 SVGEGT. With 0 bases removed from V and 6 bases from J, the gap between germline ends came to 15 bases. The CDR3 has 16 residues. The CDR3 here is CASSYSRLGRGNIQYF. CDR3 in DNA: TGTGCCAGCAGTTACTCGAGACTAGGAAGGGGAAACATTCAGTACTTC.

This clonotype showed up just a few times. The chain couples TRBV20-1 to TRBJ1-1; tentatively, D is TRBD1 (5 bases). Germline CDR1 reads DFQATT; CDR2 reads SNEGSKA (reference sequence). Trimming took off 5 bases at V and 0 bases at J, with 13 bases between the two ends. The CDR3 length is 14 residues. The chain's CDR3 is CSALRGAMNTEAFF. The CDR3 DNA follows: TGCAGTGCTTTGCGAGGGGCGATGAACACTGAAGCTTTCTTT.